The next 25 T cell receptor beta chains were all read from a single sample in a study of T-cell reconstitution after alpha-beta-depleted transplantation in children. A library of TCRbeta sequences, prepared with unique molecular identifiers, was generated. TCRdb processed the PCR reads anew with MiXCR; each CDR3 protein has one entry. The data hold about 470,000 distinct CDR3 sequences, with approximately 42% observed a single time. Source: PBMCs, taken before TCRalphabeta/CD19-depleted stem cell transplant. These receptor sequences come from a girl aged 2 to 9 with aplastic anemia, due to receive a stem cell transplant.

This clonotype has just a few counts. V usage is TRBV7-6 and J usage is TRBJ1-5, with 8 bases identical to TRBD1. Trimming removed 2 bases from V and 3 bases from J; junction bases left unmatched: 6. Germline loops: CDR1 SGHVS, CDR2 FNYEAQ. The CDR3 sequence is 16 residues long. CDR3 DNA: TGTGCCAGCAGCTTATCGCCGGGACAGGCCAATCAGCCCCAGCATTTT. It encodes CASSLSPGQANQPQHF.

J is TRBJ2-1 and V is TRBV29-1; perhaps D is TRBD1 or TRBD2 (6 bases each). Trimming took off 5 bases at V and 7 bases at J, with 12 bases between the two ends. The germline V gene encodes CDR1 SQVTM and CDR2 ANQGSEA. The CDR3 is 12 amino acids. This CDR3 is CSVMGGFNEQFF. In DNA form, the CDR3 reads TGCAGCGTTATGGGGGGCTTTAATGAGCAGTTCTTC.

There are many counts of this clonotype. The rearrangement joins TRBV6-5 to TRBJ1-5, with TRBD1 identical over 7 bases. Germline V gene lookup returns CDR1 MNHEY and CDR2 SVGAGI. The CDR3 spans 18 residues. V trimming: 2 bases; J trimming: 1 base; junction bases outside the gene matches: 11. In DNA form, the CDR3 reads TGTGCCAGCAGTTACACCCCGCCGGGACAGTTAAGCAATCAGCCCCAGCATTTT. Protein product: CASSYTPPGQLSNQPQHF.

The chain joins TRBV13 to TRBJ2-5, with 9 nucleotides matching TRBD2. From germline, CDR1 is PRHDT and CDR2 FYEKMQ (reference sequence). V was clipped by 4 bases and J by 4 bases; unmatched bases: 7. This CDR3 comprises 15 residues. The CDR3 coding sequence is TGTGCCAGCAGCTCCCGGGTAGCGGGAGCAGAGACCCAGTACTTC. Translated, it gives CASSSRVAGAETQYF.

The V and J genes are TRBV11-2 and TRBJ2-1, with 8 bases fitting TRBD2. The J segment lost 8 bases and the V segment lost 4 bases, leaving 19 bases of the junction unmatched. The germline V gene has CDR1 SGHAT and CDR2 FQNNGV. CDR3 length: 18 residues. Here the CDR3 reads CASSSPRRVAGNHDEQFF. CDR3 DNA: TGTGCCAGCAGCTCCCCTCGAAGGGTAGCGGGAAATCACGATGAGCAGTTCTTC.

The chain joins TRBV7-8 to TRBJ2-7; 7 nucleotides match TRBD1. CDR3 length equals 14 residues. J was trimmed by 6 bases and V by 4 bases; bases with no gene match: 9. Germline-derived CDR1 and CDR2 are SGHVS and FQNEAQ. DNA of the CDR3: TGTGCCAGCAGCTCCACAGGGGTCAGGGGCGAGCAGTACTTC. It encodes CASSSTGVRGEQYF.

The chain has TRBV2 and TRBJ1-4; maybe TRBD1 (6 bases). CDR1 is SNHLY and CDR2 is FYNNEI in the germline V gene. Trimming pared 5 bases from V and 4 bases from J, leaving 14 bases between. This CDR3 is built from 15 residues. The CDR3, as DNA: TGTGCCAGCAGTTCTTCAGGGGTTGGTAATGAAAAACTGTTTTTT. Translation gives CASSSSGVGNEKLFF.

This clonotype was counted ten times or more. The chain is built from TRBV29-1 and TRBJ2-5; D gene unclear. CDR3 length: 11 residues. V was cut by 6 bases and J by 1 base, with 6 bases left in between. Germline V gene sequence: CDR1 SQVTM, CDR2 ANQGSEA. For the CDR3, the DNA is TGCAGCGTAGAACTCCAAGAGACCCAGTACTTC. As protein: CSVELQETQYF.

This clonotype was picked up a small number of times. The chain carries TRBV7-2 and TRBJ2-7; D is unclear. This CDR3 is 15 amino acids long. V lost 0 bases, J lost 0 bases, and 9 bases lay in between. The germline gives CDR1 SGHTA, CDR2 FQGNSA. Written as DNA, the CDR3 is TGTGCCAGCAGCTTAGCTCCGGCAGTCTCCTACGAGCAGTACTTC. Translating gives CASSLAPAVSYEQYF.

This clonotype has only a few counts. The DNA of the CDR3 is TGCGCCAGCAGCTCACCCGGGTATCCCTACGAGCAGTACTTC. Encoded protein: CASSSPGYPYEQYF. This chain links TRBV4-1 with TRBJ2-7; the D is unclear. The CDR3 extends over 14 amino acids. Germline loops: CDR1 MGHRA, CDR2 YSYEKL. V was clipped by 5 bases and J by 2 bases, with 13 bases between them.

The CDR3 loop is CASSLANLAGGETQYF. As DNA, the CDR3 is TGTGCCAGCAGTTTAGCAAACTTAGCGGGCGGAGAGACCCAGTACTTC. The J gene is TRBJ2-5, the V gene TRBV12-3 or TRBV12-4; 7 bases map to TRBD2. V shed 0 bases, J shed 4 bases, and the junction held 8 bases outside the gene matches. The CDR3 length is 16 residues.

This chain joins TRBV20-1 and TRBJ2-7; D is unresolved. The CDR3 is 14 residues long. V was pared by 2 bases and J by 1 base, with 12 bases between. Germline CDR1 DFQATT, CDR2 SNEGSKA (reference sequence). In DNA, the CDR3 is TGCAGTGCTAGAAGTCCCAGACTTTCCTACGAGCAGTACTTC. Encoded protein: CSARSPRLSYEQYF.

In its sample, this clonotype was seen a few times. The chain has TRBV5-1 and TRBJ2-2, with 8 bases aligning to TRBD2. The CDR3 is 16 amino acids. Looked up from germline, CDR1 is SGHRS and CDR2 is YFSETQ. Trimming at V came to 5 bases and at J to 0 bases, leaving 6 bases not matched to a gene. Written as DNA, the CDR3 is TGCGCCAGCAGAACTAGCGGCCAACCGAACACCGGGGAGCTGTTTTTT. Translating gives CASRTSGQPNTGELFF.

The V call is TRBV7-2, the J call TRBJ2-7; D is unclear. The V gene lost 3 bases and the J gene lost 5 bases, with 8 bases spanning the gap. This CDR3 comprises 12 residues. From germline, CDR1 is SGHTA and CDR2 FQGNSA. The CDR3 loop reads CASSFVEHEQYF. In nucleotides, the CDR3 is TGTGCCAGCAGCTTTGTAGAGCACGAGCAGTACTTC.

The CDR3 sequence is CSARPPNYGYTF. The CDR3 nucleotides read TGCAGTGCTAGACCTCCGAACTATGGCTACACCTTC. The chain uses TRBV20-1 and TRBJ1-2; the D is unclear. CDR1 is DFQATT, CDR2 SNEGSKA, per germline (reference sequence). CDR3 length equals 12 residues. V was clipped by 2 bases and J by 2 bases, with 6 bases between them.

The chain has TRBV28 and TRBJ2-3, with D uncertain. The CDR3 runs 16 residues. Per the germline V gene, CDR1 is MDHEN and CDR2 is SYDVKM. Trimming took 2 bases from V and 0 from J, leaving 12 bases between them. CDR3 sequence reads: CASSLQVVYSTDTQYF. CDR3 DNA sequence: TGTGCCAGCAGTTTACAAGTTGTCTATAGCACAGATACGCAGTATTTT.

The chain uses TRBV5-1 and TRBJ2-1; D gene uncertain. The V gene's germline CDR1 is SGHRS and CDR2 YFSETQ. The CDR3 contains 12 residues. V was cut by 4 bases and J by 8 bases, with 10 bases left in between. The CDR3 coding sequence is TGCGCCAGCAGCCTGGATGCTGATGAGCAGTTCTTC. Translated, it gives CASSLDADEQFF.

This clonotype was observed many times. The CDR3 protein is CASSSDTYEQYF. The CDR3, as DNA: TGTGCCAGCAGCTCGGACACCTACGAGCAGTACTTC. The V gene is TRBV7-6, the J gene TRBJ2-7, with D possibly matching TRBD1 (5 bases). This CDR3 is 12 amino acids long. Germline-derived CDR1 and CDR2 are SGHVS and FNYEAQ. Trimming took off 4 bases at V and 2 bases at J, with 6 bases between the two ends. Drawing the rest from reference TRBV7-6 and TRBJ2-7, the complete variable domain is GAGVSQSPRYKVTKRGQDVALRCDPISGHVSLYWYRQALGQGPEFLTYFNYEAQQDKSGLPNDRFSAERPEGSISTLTIQRTEQRDSAMYRCASSSDTYEQYFGPGTRLTVT.

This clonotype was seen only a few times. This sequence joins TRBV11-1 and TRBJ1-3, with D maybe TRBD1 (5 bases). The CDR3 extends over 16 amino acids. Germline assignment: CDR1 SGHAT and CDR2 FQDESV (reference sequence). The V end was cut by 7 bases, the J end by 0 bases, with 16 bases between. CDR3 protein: CASTWGRSYSGNTIYF. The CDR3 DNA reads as TGTGCCAGCACCTGGGGACGGAGCTACTCTGGAAACACCATATATTTT.

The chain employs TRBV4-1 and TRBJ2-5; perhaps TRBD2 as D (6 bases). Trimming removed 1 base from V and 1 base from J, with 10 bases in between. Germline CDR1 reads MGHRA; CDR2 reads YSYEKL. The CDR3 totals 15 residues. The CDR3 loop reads CASSQAGGTQETQYF. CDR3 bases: TGCGCCAGCAGCCAAGCCGGCGGGACCCAAGAGACCCAGTACTTC.

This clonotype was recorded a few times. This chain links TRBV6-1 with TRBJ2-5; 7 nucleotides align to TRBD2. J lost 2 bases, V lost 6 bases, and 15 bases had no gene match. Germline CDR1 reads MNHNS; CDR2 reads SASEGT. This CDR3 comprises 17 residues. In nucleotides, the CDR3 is TGTGCCAGCAGGCCTACCTGGGCTAGCGGAGGACAAGAGACCCAGTACTTC. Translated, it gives CASRPTWASGGQETQYF.

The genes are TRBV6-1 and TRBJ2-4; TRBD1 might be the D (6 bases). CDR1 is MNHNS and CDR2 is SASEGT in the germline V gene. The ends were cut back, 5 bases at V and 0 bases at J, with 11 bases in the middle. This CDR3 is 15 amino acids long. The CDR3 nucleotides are TGTGCCAGCAGTCGCAGGGGTCTAGCCAAAAACATTCAGTACTTC. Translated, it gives CASSRRGLAKNIQYF.

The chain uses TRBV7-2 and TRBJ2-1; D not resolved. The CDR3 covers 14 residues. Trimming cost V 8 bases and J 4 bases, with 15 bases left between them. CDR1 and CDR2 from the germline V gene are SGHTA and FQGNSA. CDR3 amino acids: CASLPSTVYNEQFF. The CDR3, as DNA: TGTGCCAGCTTACCTAGTACAGTGTACAATGAGCAGTTCTTC.

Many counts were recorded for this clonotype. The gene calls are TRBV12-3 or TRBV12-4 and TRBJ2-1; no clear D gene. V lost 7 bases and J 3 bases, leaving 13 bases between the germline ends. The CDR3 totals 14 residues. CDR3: CASIPTGVYNEQFF. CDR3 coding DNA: TGTGCCAGCATCCCAACTGGGGTCTACAATGAGCAGTTCTTC.

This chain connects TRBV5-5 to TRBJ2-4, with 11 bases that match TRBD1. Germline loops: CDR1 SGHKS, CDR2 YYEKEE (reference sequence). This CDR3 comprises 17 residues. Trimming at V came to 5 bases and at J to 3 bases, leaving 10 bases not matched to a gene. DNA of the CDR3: TGTGCCAGCAGGACCGGACAGGGGGCTGACGTCAAAAACATTCAGTACTTC. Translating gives CASRTGQGADVKNIQYF.